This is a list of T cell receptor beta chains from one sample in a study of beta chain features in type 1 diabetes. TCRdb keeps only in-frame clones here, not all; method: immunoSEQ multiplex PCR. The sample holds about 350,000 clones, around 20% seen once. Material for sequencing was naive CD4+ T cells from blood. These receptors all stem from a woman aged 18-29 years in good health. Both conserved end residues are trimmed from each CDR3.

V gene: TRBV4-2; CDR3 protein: ASSQTSGGQETQY
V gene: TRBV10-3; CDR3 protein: AISDYNSKQY
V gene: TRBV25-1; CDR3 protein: ASSERSSYNSPLH
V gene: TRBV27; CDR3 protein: ASRSGQYTDTQY
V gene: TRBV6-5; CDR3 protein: ASSYIDTQY
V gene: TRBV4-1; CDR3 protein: ASSQDAAGTGSDTQY
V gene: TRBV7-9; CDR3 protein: ASSSRPTEAF
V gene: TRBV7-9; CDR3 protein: ASSPSWERGSHEQF
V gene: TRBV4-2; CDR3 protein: ASSQDLRQGEKLF
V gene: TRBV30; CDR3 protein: AWRGGPGETQY
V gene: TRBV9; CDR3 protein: ASSVELAGGNEQF
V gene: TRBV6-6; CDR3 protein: ASTPKDSTQNIQY
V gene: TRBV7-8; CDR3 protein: ASSLEGARLTYEQY
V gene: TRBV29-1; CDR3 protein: SVVRGGGETQY
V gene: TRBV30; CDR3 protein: AWMLLITSGRGAYNEQF
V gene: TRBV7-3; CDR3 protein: ASSLGGGSYNEQF
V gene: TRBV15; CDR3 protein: ATSRSQGIAGGETQY
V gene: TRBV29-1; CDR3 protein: SVGSGVEQF
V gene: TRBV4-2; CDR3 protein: ASLGTSGDGGTQY
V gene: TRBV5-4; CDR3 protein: ASSLVGNPPF
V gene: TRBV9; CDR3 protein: ASIVNRRDEAF
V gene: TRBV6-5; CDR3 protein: ASSRQGYGYT